These 27 T cell receptor beta chains were sequenced from one sample in a study of CD8 T cells in Susac syndrome. cDNA came from around 0.5 to 1 ug RNA primed by random hexamers. TCRdb processed the immunoSEQ multiplex PCR reads anew with MiXCR; each CDR3 protein has one entry. This sample has about 120,000 distinct CDR3 sequences, with roughly 94% found just once. Sample: CD8+ T cells from PBMCs. These TCRs come from a human donor with Susac syndrome.

This clonotype was detected only a few times. The chain couples TRBV20-1 to TRBJ2-7; 10 bases match TRBD2. V lost 6 bases, J lost 0 bases, and 2 bases stayed unmatched. Germline loops: CDR1 DFQATT, CDR2 SNEGSKA (reference sequence). The CDR3 contains 13 residues. CDR3: CSARTSGSYEQYF. The DNA of the CDR3 is TGCAGTGCGAGGACTAGCGGCTCCTACGAGCAGTACTTC.

The J gene is TRBJ2-4, the V gene TRBV5-6, with D possibly being TRBD2 (5 bases). CDR3 length: 16 amino acids. The ends were cut back, 4 bases at V and 8 bases at J, with 22 bases in the middle. CDR1 and CDR2 from the germline V gene are SGHDT and YYEEEE. The CDR3 sequence is CASSLEGRVLYDIQYF. CDR3 nucleotides: TGTGCCAGCAGCCTCGAGGGAAGGGTCTTGTATGACATTCAGTACTTC. Full variable domain (rest looked up from reference TRBV5-6 and TRBJ2-4): DAGVTQSPTHLIKTRGQQVTLRCSPKSGHDTVSWYQQALGQGPQFIFQYYEEEERQRGNFPDRFSGHQFPNYSSELNVNALLLGDSALYLCASSLEGRVLYDIQYFGAGTRLSVL.

This chain links TRBV9 with TRBJ2-2; D remains ambiguous. Per germline, CDR1 SGDLS and CDR2 YYNGEE. V was trimmed by 3 bases and J by 6 bases, leaving 6 bases between them. The CDR3 runs to 12 residues. The CDR3 bases are TGTGCCAGCAGCGCTCGACCCGGGGAGCTGTTTTTT. Residues: CASSARPGELFF.

The chain employs TRBV5-4 and TRBJ2-7; 10 nucleotides agree with TRBD2. J gave up 5 bases and V 0 bases, and 2 bases lay outside the gene matches. The CDR3 consists of 14 residues. Germline CDR1 and CDR2: SGHNT and YYREEE (reference sequence). CDR3 in amino acids: CASSLELAGDEQYF. In nucleotides, the CDR3 is TGTGCCAGCAGCTTGGAGCTAGCGGGGGACGAGCAGTACTTC. Combining the CDR3 with reference TRBV5-4 and TRBJ2-7 gives the whole variable domain ETGVTQSPTHLIKTRGQQVTLRCSSQSGHNTVSWYQQALGQGPQFIFQYYREEENGRGNFPPRFSGLQFPNYSSELNVNALELDDSALYLCASSLELAGDEQYFGPGTRLTVT.

The rearrangement links TRBV5-1 to TRBJ1-1; 7 bases map to TRBD1. The ends lost 4 bases at V and 4 bases at J; junction bases unmatched: 4. CDR1 and CDR2 (germline): SGHRS, YFSETQ. The CDR3 has 13 residues. The CDR3 sequence is CASSPRTGTEAFF. The DNA for the CDR3 is TGCGCCAGCAGCCCCCGGACAGGCACTGAAGCTTTCTTT.

This chain joins TRBV18 and TRBJ2-7; TRBD2 agrees at 9 bases. Germline V gives CDR1 KGHSH, CDR2 LQKENI. Trimming cost V 0 bases and J 2 bases; bases outside gene matches: 2. The CDR3 sequence is 15 residues long. DNA for the CDR3: TGTGCCAGCTCACCACCGGGACTAGCTCCCTACGAGCAGTACTTC. Its translation is CASSPPGLAPYEQYF. Full variable domain (remainder filled in from reference TRBV18 and TRBJ2-7): NAGVMQNPRHLVRRRGQEARLRCSPMKGHSHVYWYRQLPEEGLKFMVYLQKENIIDESGMPKERFSAEFPKEGPSILRIQQVVRGDSAAYFCASSPPGLAPYEQYFGPGTRLTVT.

The V gene is TRBV20-1, the J gene TRBJ1-2; 9 positions agree with TRBD1. This CDR3 is 14 amino acids long. V was clipped by 0 bases and J by 6 bases; unmatched bases: 5. The germline V gene encodes CDR1 DFQATT and CDR2 SNEGSKA (reference sequence). CDR3 nucleotide sequence: TGCAGTGCTAGAGATCGGGACAGGGTGCATGGCTACACCTTC. It is translated as CSARDRDRVHGYTF.

The chain carries TRBV9 and TRBJ1-2, with 8 nucleotides matching TRBD1. The J segment lost 10 bases and the V segment lost 4 bases, leaving 6 bases of the junction unmatched. This CDR3 is 12 amino acids long. Germline V gene data show CDR1 as SGDLS and CDR2 as YYNGEE. CDR3 region: CASSPDRVDYTF. CDR3 coding DNA: TGTGCCAGCAGCCCGGACAGGGTAGACTACACCTTC.

The J gene is TRBJ1-1, the V gene TRBV9; D might be TRBD1 (6 bases). CDR3 length: 14 residues. The germline V and J ends were trimmed by 4 bases and 3 bases, with 13 bases remaining between them. Germline values: CDR1 SGDLS, CDR2 YYNGEE. The CDR3 DNA reads TGTGCCAGCAGCATACAGGGTGTGGACACTGAAGCTTTCTTT. Protein product: CASSIQGVDTEAFF.

The rearrangement joins TRBV6-5 to TRBJ1-4; D is perhaps TRBD1 (5 bases). The germline V gene has CDR1 MNHEY and CDR2 SVGAGI. V lost 2 bases and J lost 8, with 9 bases in between. The CDR3 runs 13 residues. CDR3 nucleotide sequence: TGTGCCAGCAGTTACAGGGGCTCGGAAAAACTGTTTTTT. The encoded protein is CASSYRGSEKLFF.

This chain's CDR3 is CASSTTRTDTEAFF. The CDR3 nucleotides read TGTGCCAGTAGTACCACAAGAACGGACACTGAAGCTTTCTTT. The chain combines TRBV19 with TRBJ1-1, with unresolved D. The CDR3 is 14 amino acids. V lost 4 bases and J lost 3, with 12 bases in between. Germline CDR1 is LNHDA and CDR2 is SQIVND (reference sequence).

CDR3 protein: CASSQDQEGNSPLHF. The CDR3 DNA is TGCGCCAGCAGCCAAGATCAAGAAGGAAATTCACCCCTCCACTTT. V and J are TRBV4-3 and TRBJ1-6; D is unresolved. Looked up from germline, CDR1 is LGHNA and CDR2 is YSLEER. Trimming removed 0 bases from V and 7 bases from J, with 10 bases in between. This CDR3 has 15 residues.

DNA for the CDR3: TGCGCCAGCAGCCAAGGATCAAGACAGGGGAAACCTAACTATGGCTACACCTTC. Protein sequence: CASSQGSRQGKPNYGYTF. V usage is TRBV4-3 and J usage is TRBJ1-2, with 8 nucleotides matching TRBD1. Germline V lookup: CDR1 LGHNA, CDR2 YSLEER. V was clipped by 1 base and J by 0 bases; unmatched bases: 10. The CDR3 has 18 residues.

CDR3 coding DNA: TGTGCCAGCAGCCACGAAATAACAGGGGGCCCTGGCTACACCTTC. Translated, it gives CASSHEITGGPGYTF. V gene TRBV9 combines with J gene TRBJ1-2; 9 nucleotides match TRBD1. Germline lookup yields CDR1 SGDLS and CDR2 YYNGEE. The CDR3 spans 15 residues. Trimming at V came to 4 bases and at J to 7 bases, leaving 11 bases not matched to a gene. The full variable domain, in which reference TRBV9 and TRBJ1-2 provide the parts outside the CDR3, is DSGVTQTPKHLITATGQRVTLRCSPRSGDLSVYWYQQSLDQGLQFLIQYYNGEERAKGNILERFSAQQFPDLHSELNLSSLELGDSALYFCASSHEITGGPGYTFGSGTRLTVV.

This rearrangement joins TRBV3-1 to TRBJ2-7, with D perhaps matching TRBD2 (5 bases). The length of the CDR3 is 16 residues. The V end was cut by 0 bases, the J end by 3 bases, with 15 bases between. Germline CDR1 LGHDT, CDR2 YNNKEL (reference sequence). The CDR3 coding sequence is TGTGCCAGCAGCCAAGATTCCGGGATCTTCCACTACGAGCAGTACTTC. This codes for CASSQDSGIFHYEQYF.

V usage is TRBV2 and J usage is TRBJ2-7; TRBD1 matches at 8 bases. This CDR3 is built from 12 residues. Trimming at V came to 6 bases and at J to 3 bases, leaving 1 base not matched to a gene. Germline V gene lookup returns CDR1 SNHLY and CDR2 FYNNEI. The DNA for the CDR3 is TGTGCCAGCAGGGACAGGGTCTACGAGCAGTACTTC. Protein: CASRDRVYEQYF. The variable domain in full, completed from reference TRBV2 and TRBJ2-7, reads EPEVTQTPSHQVTQMGQEVILRCVPISNHLYFYWYRQILGQKVEFLVSFYNNEISEKSEIFDDQFSVERPDGSNFTLKIRSTKLEDSAMYFCASRDRVYEQYFGPGTRLTVT.

The chain employs TRBV9 and TRBJ1-2; possibly TRBD1 for D (6 bases). This CDR3 comprises 12 residues. V was clipped by 3 bases and J by 4 bases, with 7 bases between them. Looked up from germline, CDR1 is SGDLS and CDR2 is YYNGEE. The DNA of the CDR3 is TGTGCCAGCAGCGAGGGGGTCTATGGCTACACCTTC. It translates to CASSEGVYGYTF.

V is TRBV14 and J is TRBJ2-1; D gene uncertain. Germline lookup yields CDR1 SGHDN and CDR2 FVKESK. V was trimmed by 1 base and J by 5 bases, leaving 9 bases between them. The CDR3 has 14 amino acids. This CDR3 reads CASSQVQVNNEQFF. The CDR3 nucleotides are TGTGCCAGCAGCCAAGTTCAAGTTAACAATGAGCAGTTCTTC.

This chain uses TRBV4-1 with TRBJ2-1; D remains ambiguous. Trimming took 4 bases from V and 5 from J, leaving 9 bases between them. The CDR3 is 13 amino acids. Germline V gene lookup returns CDR1 MGHRA and CDR2 YSYEKL. This chain's CDR3 is CASSRGYNNEQFF. CDR3 DNA sequence: TGCGCCAGCAGCCGGGGATACAACAATGAGCAGTTCTTC.

The rearrangement uses TRBV29-1 and TRBJ2-4; D uncertain. Germline values: CDR1 SQVTM, CDR2 ANQGSEA. Trimming removed 6 bases at V and 2 bases at J, with 11 bases between. This CDR3 has 13 amino acids. The CDR3, as DNA: TGCAGCGTCCTACAGTTTCCCAAAAACATTCAGTACTTC. This encodes CSVLQFPKNIQYF.

The chain uses TRBV7-2 and TRBJ2-7; 8 positions match TRBD2. V lost 8 bases to trimming and J lost 2 bases; unmatched junction nucleotides: 11. CDR1 and CDR2 (germline): SGHTA, FQGNSA. CDR3 size: 15 residues. CDR3 region: CASARPAGGPYEQYF. The DNA of the CDR3 is TGTGCCAGCGCCCGCCCCGCGGGGGGCCCCTACGAGCAGTACTTC.

The chain joins TRBV4-1 to TRBJ1-1; D gene unclear. Trimming removed 0 bases at V and 4 bases at J, with 12 bases between. This CDR3 is built from 15 residues. CDR1 and CDR2 from the germline V gene are MGHRA and YSYEKL. CDR3 sequence: CASSQDRTVGTEAFF. In nucleotides, the CDR3 is TGCGCCAGCAGCCAAGATAGGACCGTGGGCACTGAAGCTTTCTTT.

DNA for the CDR3: TGCAGTGCTAGGGGAAGGGAACACAATCAGCCCCAGCATTTT. It translates to CSARGREHNQPQHF. This chain uses TRBV20-1 with TRBJ1-5, with D unclear. The CDR3 loop spans 14 amino acids. V gave up 3 bases and J gave up 3 bases, with 12 bases separating them. Germline loops: CDR1 DFQATT, CDR2 SNEGSKA (reference sequence).

Only a few counts were recorded for this clonotype. The CDR3 loop is CASSPLGGYNEQFF. The CDR3 DNA reads as TGTGCCAGCAGCCCCCTTGGAGGATACAATGAGCAGTTCTTC. The chain combines TRBV7-3 with TRBJ2-1; a weak D match, TRBD2 (5 bases). Germline CDR1 SGHTA, CDR2 FQGTGA. The CDR3 consists of 14 residues. With 5 bases removed from V and 4 bases from J, the gap between germline ends came to 12 bases. The full variable domain, completed using reference TRBV7-3 and TRBJ2-1, is GAGVSQTPSNKVTEKGKYVELRCDPISGHTALYWYRQSLGQGPEFLIYFQGTGAADDSGLPNDRFFAVRPEGSVSTLKIQRTERGDSAVYLCASSPLGGYNEQFFGPGTRLTVL.

The chain employs TRBV9 and TRBJ2-1; TRBD1 is a possible D gene (5 bases). Germline V gene lookup returns CDR1 SGDLS and CDR2 YYNGEE. V lost 0 bases and J 8 bases, leaving 15 bases between the germline ends. This CDR3 contains 15 residues. CDR3 in DNA: TGTGCCAGCAGCGTAGATAGAACAGGTGGGGATGAGCAGTTCTTC. Encoded protein: CASSVDRTGGDEQFF.

J is TRBJ1-1 and V is TRBV4-3, with 8 bases that match TRBD1. The ends lost 0 bases at V and 6 bases at J; junction bases unmatched: 0. Per the germline V gene, CDR1 is LGHNA and CDR2 is YSLEER. The CDR3 loop spans 13 amino acids. The CDR3 DNA reads as TGCGCCAGCAGCCAAGAGGGACAGGCTGAAGCTTTCTTT. It translates to CASSQEGQAEAFF.

The genes are TRBV15 and TRBJ1-6; D is perhaps TRBD1 (5 bases). From germline, CDR1 is LNHNV and CDR2 YYDKDF (reference sequence). Trimming left V 1 base short and J 9 bases short, with 10 bases between. There are 14 residues in the CDR3. The chain's CDR3 is CATSRVEGRSPLHF. In nucleotides, the CDR3 is TGTGCCACCAGCAGAGTAGAGGGACGTTCACCCCTCCACTTT. Full variable domain (outside the CDR3, taken from reference TRBV15 and TRBJ1-6): DAMVIQNPRYQVTQFGKPVTLSCSQTLNHNVMYWYQQKSSQAPKLLFHYYDKDFNNEADTPDNFQSRRPNTSFCFLDIRSPGLGDTAMYLCATSRVEGRSPLHFGNGTRLTVT.